Below, 22 T cell receptor beta chains from the same sample are listed, as sequenced in a study. Each CDR3 protein gets one entry after TCRdb re-called the reads with MiXCR. Among roughly 4,500 distinct CDR3 sequences listed, 7% to 10% were seen once. The specimen was CD4+ T cells from synovial fluid. These receptors all come from a human donor with rheumatoid arthritis.

By share, this clonotype ranks as medium-sized. This chain connects TRBV7-2 to TRBJ1-2, with a weak D call TRBD1 (5 bases). V was trimmed by 2 bases and J by 0 bases, leaving 16 bases between them. Looked up from germline, CDR1 is SGHTA and CDR2 is FQGNSA. CDR3 length: 17 residues. The DNA for the CDR3 is TGTGCCAGCAGCTTAACGGGGCGGGGAGCCTCTAACTATGGCTACACCTTC. Protein: CASSLTGRGASNYGYTF.

This clonotype is large. This chain joins TRBV20-1 and TRBJ2-6, with D perhaps TRBD2 (5 bases). This CDR3 has 14 amino acids. Germline CDR1 reads DFQATT; CDR2 reads SNEGSKA (reference sequence). Trimming took 2 bases from V and 2 from J, leaving 7 bases between them. CDR3: CSARNGAGANVLTF. The DNA for the CDR3 is TGCAGTGCTAGAAACGGGGCTGGGGCCAACGTCCTGACTTTC.

This clonotype is medium-sized. This chain joins TRBV29-1 and TRBJ2-1; D perhaps matches TRBD2 (5 bases). CDR3 size: 14 residues. In germline, CDR1 is SQVTM, CDR2 ANQGSEA. The V and J ends lost 6 bases and 6 bases respectively, with 18 bases between them. The CDR3 is CSVGRTVPINEQFF. The CDR3 coding sequence is TGCAGCGTAGGTCGGACTGTCCCCATCAATGAGCAGTTCTTC.

In this sample, this clonotype is medium-sized. CDR3 protein: CASSLVFGGANQPQHF. The CDR3 nucleotides read TGTGCCAGCAGCTTAGTATTTGGAGGGGCCAATCAGCCCCAGCATTTT. The V call is TRBV7-2, the J call TRBJ1-5, with D tentatively TRBD1 (5 bases). In germline, CDR1 is SGHTA, CDR2 FQGNSA. With 1 base removed from V and 3 bases from J, the gap between germline ends came to 13 bases. The CDR3 is made up of 16 amino acids.

This clonotype is categorized as medium-sized. The rearrangement joins TRBV20-1 to TRBJ1-1; 7 positions agree with TRBD1. Looked up from germline, CDR1 is DFQATT and CDR2 is SNEGSKA (reference sequence). CDR3 size: 14 residues. V shed 2 bases, J shed 2 bases, and the junction held 5 bases outside the gene matches. CDR3 sequence (DNA): TGCAGTGCTAGAACGGACAGGATTAACACTGAAGCTTTCTTT. Amino acid sequence: CSARTDRINTEAFF.

This clonotype was detected ten times or more. The rearrangement uses TRBV6-5 and TRBJ1-2; tentative D call: TRBD1 (6 bases). This CDR3 has 13 residues. Trimming removed 6 bases at V and 5 bases at J, with 13 bases between. Germline CDR1 MNHEY, CDR2 SVGAGI. CDR3 region: CASREGEKYGYTF. The CDR3 bases are TGTGCCAGCAGAGAGGGGGAGAAGTATGGCTACACCTTC.

Relative to its sample, this clonotype is medium-sized (0.01 to 0.1%). The chain uses TRBV20-1 and TRBJ1-3; possibly TRBD1 for D (6 bases). The CDR3 is 13 residues long. CDR1 and CDR2 from the germline V gene are DFQATT and SNEGSKA (reference sequence). With 4 bases removed from V and 2 bases from J, the gap between germline ends came to 9 bases. The CDR3: CSATTGTGNTIYF. The DNA of the CDR3 is TGCAGTGCTACCACAGGGACTGGAAACACCATATATTTT.

This clonotype was detected only once. A much larger clone differs by one base, so this may be a read error. This chain uses TRBV18 with TRBJ1-1; D gene ambiguous. Deletions cut 8 bases from V and 4 bases from J, with 17 bases between. CDR1 and CDR2 (germline): KGHSH, LQKENI. This CDR3 has 14 amino acids. The CDR3 region is CASLQTVVGTEAFF. The DNA of the CDR3 is TGTGCCAGCCTCCAAACAGTGGTCGGCACTGAAGCTTTCTTT.

In this sample, this clonotype is medium-sized. This sequence joins TRBV5-1 and TRBJ2-7, with 10 nucleotides matching TRBD2. After removal of 2 bases from V and 8 bases from J, the junction contained 7 bases not matched to a gene. This CDR3 is 14 amino acids long. Germline-derived CDR1 and CDR2 are SGHRS and YFSETQ. CDR3 coding DNA: TGCGCCAGCAGCTTTGAACCGGGACTAGCGCAGCAGTACTTC. It codes for CASSFEPGLAQQYF.

By share of the sample, this clonotype is medium-sized. The rearrangement uses TRBV5-1 and TRBJ2-5; no definite D call. CDR3 size: 13 residues. Germline CDR1 SGHRS, CDR2 YFSETQ. V was cut by 4 bases and J by 1 base, with 8 bases left in between. In DNA form, the CDR3 reads TGCGCCAGCAGCAGTGGCGTCCAAGAGACCCAGTACTTC. Encoded protein: CASSSGVQETQYF.

Ten or more counts support this clonotype. The chain is built from TRBV28 and TRBJ2-2; no firm D call. The germline CDR1 and CDR2 sequences are MDHEN and SYDVKM. Deletions cut 6 bases from V and 4 bases from J, with 9 bases between. The CDR3 sequence is 13 residues long. The CDR3 nucleotides are TGTGCCAGCAGACACCATTCCACCGGGGAGCTGTTTTTT. It encodes CASRHHSTGELFF.

The chain combines TRBV20-1 with TRBJ2-5; D uncertain. Trimming left V 5 bases short and J 2 bases short, with 9 bases between. Germline lookup yields CDR1 DFQATT and CDR2 SNEGSKA (reference sequence). This CDR3 is built from 12 residues. The CDR3, as DNA: TGCAGTGCTCAACGGCAGCAAGAGACCCAGTACTTC. Translation: CSAQRQQETQYF.

Concerning this clonotype: A much larger clonotype is one base distant, so this may be a read error. V gene TRBV7-2 combines with J gene TRBJ2-3, with D possibly TRBD1 on 5 matching bases. This CDR3 has 13 residues. The germline V gene has CDR1 SGHTA and CDR2 FQGNSA. CDR3 residues: CASSLGLTDMQYF. In DNA, the CDR3 is TGTGCCAGCAGCTTAGGTCTGACAGATATGCAGTATTTT.

In its sample, this clonotype is large. The chain carries TRBV5-1 and TRBJ1-3; possibly TRBD1 for D (5 bases). V lost 0 bases and J 0 bases, leaving 16 bases between the germline ends. The CDR3 contains 18 residues. CDR1 is SGHRS, CDR2 YFSETQ, per germline. DNA for the CDR3: TGCGCCAGCAGCTTGGCCCCGGGACGGGAGGGCTCTGGAAACACCATATATTTT. Protein: CASSLAPGREGSGNTIYF.

This clonotype is labeled medium-sized. The rearrangement links TRBV24-1 to TRBJ2-3; TRBD2 agrees at 11 bases. CDR3 size: 18 residues. V lost 0 bases, J lost 5 bases, and 9 bases stayed unmatched. CDR1 is KGHDR, CDR2 SFDVKD, per germline. The CDR3 loop is CATSDLTGLAADLDTQYF. CDR3 in DNA: TGTGCCACCAGTGATTTGACGGGACTAGCGGCGGATTTAGATACGCAGTATTTT.

Within the sample, this clonotype is medium-sized. The CDR3 region is CASSQGWGAANEKLFF. The CDR3 DNA sequence: TGCGCCAGCAGCCAAGGGTGGGGGGCTGCTAATGAAAAACTGTTTTTT. The V and J genes are TRBV4-1 and TRBJ1-4, with D possibly matching TRBD1 (6 bases). The length of the CDR3 is 16 residues. In germline, CDR1 is MGHRA, CDR2 YSYEKL. Between the trimmed V and J ends, which lost 1 base and 3 bases, there was a span of 12 bases.

By share of the sample, this clonotype is medium-sized (0.01 to 0.1%). The chain is built from TRBV5-1 and TRBJ2-5; 8 bases map to TRBD1. Germline V gives CDR1 SGHRS, CDR2 YFSETQ. V lost 4 bases to trimming and J lost 1 base; unmatched junction nucleotides: 3. The CDR3 is 14 residues long. CDR3 amino acids: CASSVQGAQETQYF. CDR3 DNA: TGCGCCAGCAGCGTTCAGGGGGCCCAAGAGACCCAGTACTTC.

This clonotype has a count of ten or more. This sequence joins TRBV15 and TRBJ2-5, with TRBD2 matching over 8 bases. Germline loops: CDR1 LNHNV, CDR2 YYDKDF (reference sequence). V was clipped by 0 bases and J by 6 bases; unmatched bases: 6. The CDR3 runs 15 residues. The CDR3 DNA follows: TGTGCCACCAGCAGAGACGGACTAGCCTCCAAGACCCAGTACTTC. Its protein product is CATSRDGLASKTQYF.

The gene calls are TRBV24-1 and TRBJ2-1; 8 nucleotides align to TRBD1. The CDR3 length is 13 residues. CDR1 KGHDR and CDR2 SFDVKD come from the germline V gene. The V segment lost 5 bases and the J segment 6 bases; nucleotides outside the gene matches: 2. The CDR3 protein is CATSATGVNEQFF. CDR3 coding DNA: TGTGCCACCAGTGCGACAGGGGTCAATGAGCAGTTCTTC.

By share, this clonotype counts as medium-sized (0.01 to 0.1%). This sequence joins TRBV20-1 and TRBJ2-1, with TRBD2 matching 9 bases. The germline gives CDR1 DFQATT, CDR2 SNEGSKA (reference sequence). The CDR3 is made up of 17 amino acids. V dropped 0 bases and J dropped 3; count of bases not matched to a gene: 9. The DNA of the CDR3 is TGCAGTGCTAGAGATCGATTGACTAGCGGTAACTACAATGAGCAGTTCTTC. This translates into CSARDRLTSGNYNEQFF.

This clonotype is termed medium-sized. The chain employs TRBV20-1 and TRBJ2-3; a possible D gene is TRBD2 (6 bases). Trimming took 6 bases from V and 7 from J, leaving 20 bases between them. The length of the CDR3 is 14 residues. CDR1 and CDR2 from the germline V gene are DFQATT and SNEGSKA (reference sequence). CDR3 DNA: TGCAGTGCGAGGGACTCCCCGAATCCTTATACGCAGTATTTT. Its protein product is CSARDSPNPYTQYF.

In its sample, this clonotype is medium-sized. The rearrangement links TRBV3-1 to TRBJ1-1, with TRBD1 identical over 7 bases. The J segment lost 7 bases and the V segment lost 0 bases, leaving 5 bases of the junction unmatched. CDR1 and CDR2 from the germline V gene are LGHDT and YNNKEL (reference sequence). The CDR3 has 14 residues. CDR3 region: CASSQEGQLVEAFF. The CDR3 nucleotides are TGTGCCAGCAGCCAAGAGGGACAGTTGGTTGAAGCTTTCTTT.